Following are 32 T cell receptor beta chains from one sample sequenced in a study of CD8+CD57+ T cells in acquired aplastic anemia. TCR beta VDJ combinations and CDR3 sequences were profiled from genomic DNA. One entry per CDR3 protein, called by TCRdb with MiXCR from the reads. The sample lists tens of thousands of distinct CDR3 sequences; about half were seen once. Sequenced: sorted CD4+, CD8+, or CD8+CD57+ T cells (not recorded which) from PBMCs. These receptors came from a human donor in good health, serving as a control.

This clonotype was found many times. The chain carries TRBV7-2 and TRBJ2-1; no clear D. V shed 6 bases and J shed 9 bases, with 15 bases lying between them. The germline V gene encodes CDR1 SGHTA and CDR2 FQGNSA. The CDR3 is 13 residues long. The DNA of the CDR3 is TGTGCCAGCAGTCCCGACTCCCGCTCTGAGCAGTTCTTC. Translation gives CASSPDSRSEQFF.

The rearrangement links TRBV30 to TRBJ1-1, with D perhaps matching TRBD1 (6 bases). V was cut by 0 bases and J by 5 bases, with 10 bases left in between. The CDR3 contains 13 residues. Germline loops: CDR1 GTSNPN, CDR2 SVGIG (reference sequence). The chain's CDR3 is CAWSVDRRTEAFF. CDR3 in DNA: TGTGCCTGGAGTGTCGACAGGAGAACTGAAGCTTTCTTT.

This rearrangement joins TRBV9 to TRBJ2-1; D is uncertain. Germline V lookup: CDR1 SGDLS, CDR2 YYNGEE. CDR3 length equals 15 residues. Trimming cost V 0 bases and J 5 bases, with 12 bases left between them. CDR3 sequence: CASSVGVGSNNEQFF. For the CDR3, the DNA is TGTGCCAGCAGCGTAGGGGTAGGCAGCAACAATGAGCAGTTCTTC.

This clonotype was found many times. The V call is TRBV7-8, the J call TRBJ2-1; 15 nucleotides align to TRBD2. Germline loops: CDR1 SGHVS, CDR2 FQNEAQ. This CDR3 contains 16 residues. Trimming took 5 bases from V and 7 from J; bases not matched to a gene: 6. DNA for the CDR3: TGTGCCAGCAGCGGGACTAGCGGGAGGTCCCCAAATGAGCAGTTCTTC. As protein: CASSGTSGRSPNEQFF.

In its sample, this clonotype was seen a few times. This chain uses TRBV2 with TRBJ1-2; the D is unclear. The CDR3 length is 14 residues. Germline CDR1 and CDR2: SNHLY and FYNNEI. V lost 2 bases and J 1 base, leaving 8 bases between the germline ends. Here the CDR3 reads CASSERNSNYGYTF. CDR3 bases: TGTGCCAGCAGTGAAAGGAACAGTAACTATGGCTACACCTTC.

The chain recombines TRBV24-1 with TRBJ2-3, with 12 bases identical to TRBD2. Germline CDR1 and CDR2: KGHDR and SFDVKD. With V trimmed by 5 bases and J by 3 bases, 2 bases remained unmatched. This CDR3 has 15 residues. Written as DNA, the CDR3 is TGTGCCACCAGTGGCGGGACTAGCGGGACAGATACGCAGTATTTT. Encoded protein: CATSGGTSGTDTQYF.

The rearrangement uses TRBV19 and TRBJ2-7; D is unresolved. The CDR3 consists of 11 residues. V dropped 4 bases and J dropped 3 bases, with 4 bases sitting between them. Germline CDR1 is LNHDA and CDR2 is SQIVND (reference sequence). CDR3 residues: CASSNYYEQYF. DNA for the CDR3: TGTGCCAGTAGTAACTACTACGAGCAGTACTTC.

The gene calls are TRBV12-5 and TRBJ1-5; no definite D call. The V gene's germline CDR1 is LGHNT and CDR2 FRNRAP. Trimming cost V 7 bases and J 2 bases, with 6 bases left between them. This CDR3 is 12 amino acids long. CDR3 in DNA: TGTGCTAGTGCCCTCGGCAATCAGCCCCAGCATTTT. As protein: CASALGNQPQHF.

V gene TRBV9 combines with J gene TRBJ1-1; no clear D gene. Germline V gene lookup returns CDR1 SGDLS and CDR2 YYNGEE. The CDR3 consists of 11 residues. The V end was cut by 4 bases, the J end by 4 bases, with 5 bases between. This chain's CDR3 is CASSPLTEAFF. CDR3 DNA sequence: TGTGCCAGCAGCCCCCTCACTGAAGCTTTCTTT. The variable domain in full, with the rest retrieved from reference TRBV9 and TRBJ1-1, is DSGVTQTPKHLITATGQRVTLRCSPRSGDLSVYWYQQSLDQGLQFLIQYYNGEERAKGNILERFSAQQFPDLHSELNLSSLELGDSALYFCASSPLTEAFFGQGTRLTVV.

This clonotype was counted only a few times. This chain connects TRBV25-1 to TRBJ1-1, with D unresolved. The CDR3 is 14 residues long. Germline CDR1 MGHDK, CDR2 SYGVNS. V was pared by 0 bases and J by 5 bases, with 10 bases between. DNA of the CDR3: TGTGCCAGCAGTGAATATGGAGGATTTACTGAAGCTTTCTTT. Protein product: CASSEYGGFTEAFF.

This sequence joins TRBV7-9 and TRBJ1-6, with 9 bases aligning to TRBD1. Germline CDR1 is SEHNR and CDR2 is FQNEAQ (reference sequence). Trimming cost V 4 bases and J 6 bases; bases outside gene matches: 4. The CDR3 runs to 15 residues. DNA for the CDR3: TGTGCCAGCAGCTCGGGGGACAGGGCTAATTCACCCCTCCACTTT. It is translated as CASSSGDRANSPLHF.

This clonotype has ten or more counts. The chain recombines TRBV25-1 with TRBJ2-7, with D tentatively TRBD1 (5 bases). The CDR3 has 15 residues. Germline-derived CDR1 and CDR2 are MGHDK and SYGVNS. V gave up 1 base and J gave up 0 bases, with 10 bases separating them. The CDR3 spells CASSESQGTSYEQYF. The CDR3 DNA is TGTGCCAGCAGTGAATCTCAGGGAACCTCCTACGAGCAGTACTTC.

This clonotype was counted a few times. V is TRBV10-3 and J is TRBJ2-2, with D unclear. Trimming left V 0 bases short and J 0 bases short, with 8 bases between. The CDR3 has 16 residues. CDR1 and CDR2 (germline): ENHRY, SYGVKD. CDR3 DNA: TGTGCCATCAGTGAGTCGGTGGCAGCGAACACCGGGGAGCTGTTTTTT. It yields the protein CAISESVAANTGELFF.

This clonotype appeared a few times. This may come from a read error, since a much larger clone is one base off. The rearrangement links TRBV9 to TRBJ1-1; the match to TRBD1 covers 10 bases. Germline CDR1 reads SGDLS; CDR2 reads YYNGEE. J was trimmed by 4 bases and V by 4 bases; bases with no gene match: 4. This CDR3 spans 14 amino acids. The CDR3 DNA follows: TGTGCCAGCAGCTCGGGACAGGGGAGCACTGAAGCTTTCTTT. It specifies CASSSGQGSTEAFF.

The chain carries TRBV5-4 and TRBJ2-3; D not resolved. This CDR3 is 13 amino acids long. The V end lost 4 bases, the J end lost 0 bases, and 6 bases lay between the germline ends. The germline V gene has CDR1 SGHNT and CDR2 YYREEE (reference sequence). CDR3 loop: CASSATSTDTQYF. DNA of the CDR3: TGTGCCAGCAGCGCAACTAGCACAGATACGCAGTATTTT.

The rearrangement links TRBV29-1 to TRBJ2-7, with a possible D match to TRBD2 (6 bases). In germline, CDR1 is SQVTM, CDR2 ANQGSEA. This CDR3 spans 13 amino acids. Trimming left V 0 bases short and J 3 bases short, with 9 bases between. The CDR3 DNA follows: TGCAGCGTTGAAGAGGAGGGGAACTACGAGCAGTACTTC. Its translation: CSVEEEGNYEQYF.

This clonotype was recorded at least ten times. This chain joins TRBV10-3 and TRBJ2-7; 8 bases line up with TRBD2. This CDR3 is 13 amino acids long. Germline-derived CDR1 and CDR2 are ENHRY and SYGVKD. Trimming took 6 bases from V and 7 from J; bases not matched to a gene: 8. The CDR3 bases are TGTGCCATCAGCGGGAGGGCCCGTCGGGAGCAGTACTTC. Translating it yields CAISGRARREQYF.

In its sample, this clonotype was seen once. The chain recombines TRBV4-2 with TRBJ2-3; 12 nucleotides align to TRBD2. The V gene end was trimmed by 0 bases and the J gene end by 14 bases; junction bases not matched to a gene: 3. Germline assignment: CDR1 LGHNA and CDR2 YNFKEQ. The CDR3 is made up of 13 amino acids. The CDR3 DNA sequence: TGTGCCAGCAGCCAAGATACGACTAGCGGGAGGTATTTT. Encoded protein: CASSQDTTSGRYF.

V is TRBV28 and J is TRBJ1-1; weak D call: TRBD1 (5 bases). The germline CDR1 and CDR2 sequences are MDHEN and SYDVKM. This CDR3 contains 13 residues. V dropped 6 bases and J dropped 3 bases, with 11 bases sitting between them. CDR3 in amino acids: CASRRGLYTEAFF. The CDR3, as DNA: TGTGCCAGCAGACGGGGACTCTACACTGAAGCTTTCTTT.

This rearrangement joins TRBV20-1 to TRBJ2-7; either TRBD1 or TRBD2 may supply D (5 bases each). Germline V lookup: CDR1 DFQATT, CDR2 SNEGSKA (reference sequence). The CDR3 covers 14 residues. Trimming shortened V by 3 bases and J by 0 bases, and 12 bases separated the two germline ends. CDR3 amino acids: CSASPGRISYEQYF. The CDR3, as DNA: TGCAGTGCTAGCCCGGGACGCATCTCCTACGAGCAGTACTTC.

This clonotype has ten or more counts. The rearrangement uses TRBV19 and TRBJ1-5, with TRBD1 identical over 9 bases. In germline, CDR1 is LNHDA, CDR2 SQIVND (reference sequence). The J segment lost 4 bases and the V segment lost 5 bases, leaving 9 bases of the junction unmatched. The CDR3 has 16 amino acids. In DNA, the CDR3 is TGTGCCAGTAGTCCAACCCCGGGACAGGGAAATCAGCCCCAGCATTTT. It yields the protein CASSPTPGQGNQPQHF.

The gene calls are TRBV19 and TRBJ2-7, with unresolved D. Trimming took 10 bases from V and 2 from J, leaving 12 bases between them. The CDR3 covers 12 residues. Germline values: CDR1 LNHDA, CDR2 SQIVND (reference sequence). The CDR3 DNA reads TGTGCCACTACAGATTCGGCCTACGAGCAGTACTTC. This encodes CATTDSAYEQYF.

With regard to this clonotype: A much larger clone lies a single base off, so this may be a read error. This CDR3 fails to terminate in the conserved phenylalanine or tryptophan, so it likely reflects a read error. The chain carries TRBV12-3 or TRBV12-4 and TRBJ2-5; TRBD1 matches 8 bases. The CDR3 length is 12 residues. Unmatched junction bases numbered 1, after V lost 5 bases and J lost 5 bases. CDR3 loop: CASSRTGETQYS. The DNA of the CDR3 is TGTGCCAGCAGTCGGACAGGGGAGACCCAGTACTCC.

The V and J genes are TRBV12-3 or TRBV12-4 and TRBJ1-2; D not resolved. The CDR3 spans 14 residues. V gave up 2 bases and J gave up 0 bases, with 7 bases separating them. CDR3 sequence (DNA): TGTGCCAGCAGTTTATCAGGAGCTAACTATGGCTACACCTTC. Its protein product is CASSLSGANYGYTF.

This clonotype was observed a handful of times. CDR3 sequence (DNA): TGTGCCAGCAGCTTACAGGGGGCAGATACGCAGTATTTT. Translated: CASSLQGADTQYF. J is TRBJ2-3 and V is TRBV7-2; 7 bases line up with TRBD1. Germline-derived CDR1 and CDR2 are SGHTA and FQGNSA. V was clipped by 2 bases and J by 4 bases; unmatched bases: 0. The CDR3 is made up of 13 amino acids.

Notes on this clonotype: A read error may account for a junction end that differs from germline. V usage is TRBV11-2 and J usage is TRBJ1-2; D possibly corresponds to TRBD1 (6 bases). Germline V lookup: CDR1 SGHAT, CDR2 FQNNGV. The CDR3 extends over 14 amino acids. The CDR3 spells CASSSGQSNYGHTF. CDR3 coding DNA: TGTGCCAGCAGCTCCGGACAGTCTAACTATGGCCACACCTTC.

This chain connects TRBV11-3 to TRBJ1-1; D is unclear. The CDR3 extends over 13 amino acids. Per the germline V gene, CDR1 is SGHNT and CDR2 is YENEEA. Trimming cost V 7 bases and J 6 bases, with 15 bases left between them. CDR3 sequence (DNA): TGTGCCAGCACCACCTATGGTAGCCCTGAAGCTTTCTTT. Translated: CASTTYGSPEAFF.

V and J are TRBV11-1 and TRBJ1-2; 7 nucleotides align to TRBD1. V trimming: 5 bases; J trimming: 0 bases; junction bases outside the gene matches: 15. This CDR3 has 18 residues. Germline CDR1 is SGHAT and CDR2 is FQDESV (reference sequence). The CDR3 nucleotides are TGTGCCAGCAGCCTAAGGTCAGGCAGGGGGGAAGCTAACTATGGCTACACCTTC. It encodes CASSLRSGRGEANYGYTF.

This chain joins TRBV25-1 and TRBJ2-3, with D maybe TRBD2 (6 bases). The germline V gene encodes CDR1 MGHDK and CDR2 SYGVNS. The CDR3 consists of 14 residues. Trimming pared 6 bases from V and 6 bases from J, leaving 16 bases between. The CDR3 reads CASSGRTGEDTQYF. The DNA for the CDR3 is TGTGCCAGCAGCGGGCGGACGGGGGAGGATACGCAGTATTTT.

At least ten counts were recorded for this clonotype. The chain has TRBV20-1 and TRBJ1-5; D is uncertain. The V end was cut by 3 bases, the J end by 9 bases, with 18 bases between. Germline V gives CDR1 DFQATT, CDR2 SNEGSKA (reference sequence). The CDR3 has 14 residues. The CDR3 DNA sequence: TGCAGTGCTAGCGCTGTCGGAGGATGGGGGCCCCAGCATTTT. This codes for CSASAVGGWGPQHF.

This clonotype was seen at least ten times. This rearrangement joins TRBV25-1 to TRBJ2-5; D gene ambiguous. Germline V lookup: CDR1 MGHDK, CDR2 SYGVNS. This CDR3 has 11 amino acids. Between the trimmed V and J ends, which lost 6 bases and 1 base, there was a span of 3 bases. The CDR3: CASSVQETQYF. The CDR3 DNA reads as TGTGCCAGCAGCGTCCAAGAGACCCAGTACTTC.

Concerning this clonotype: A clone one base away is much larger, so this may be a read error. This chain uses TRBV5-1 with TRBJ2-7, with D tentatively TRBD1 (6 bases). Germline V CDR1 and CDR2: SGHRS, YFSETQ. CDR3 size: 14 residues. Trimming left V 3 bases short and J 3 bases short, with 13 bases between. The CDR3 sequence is CASSWTEGFYEQYF. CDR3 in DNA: TGCGCCAGCAGCTGGACAGAGGGCTTCTACGAGCAGTACTTC. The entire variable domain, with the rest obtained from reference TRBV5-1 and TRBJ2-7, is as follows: KAGVTQTPRYLIKTRGQQVTLSCSPISGHRSVSWYQQTPGQGLQFLFEYFSETQRNKGNFPGRFSGRQFSNSRSEMNVSTLELGDSALYLCASSWTEGFYEQYFGPGTRLTVT.